This TCR beta chain emerged from a study of lymphopenia after photon versus proton radiotherapy. Study-wide points: Relative stability marked proton patients; photon patients lost diversity and naive cells.

TCRdb's table, derived via immunoSEQ multiplex PCR, lists solely in-frame clones and lacks some. The sample records roughly 61,000 clones, around 90% being singletons. The germline gives CDR1 LGHNA, CDR2 YSLEER. The V and J ends lost 0 bases and 3 bases, in that order; junction bases with no gene match: 4. There are 15 residues in the CDR3. About this clone: What it binds is not known.

Sample: peripheral blood, taken from a patient treated with proton-based radiotherapy. V is TRBV4-3 and J is TRBJ2-7, with TRBD1 matching over 8 bases. The source of this sequence is a man older than 75 with esophageal cancer. The CDR3 spells CASSQEQGGSYEQYF. The DNA for the CDR3 is TGCGCCAGCAGCCAAGAACAGGGGGGTAGCTACGAGCAGTACTTC.